The 2 T cell receptor beta chains given below trace back to one sample, sequenced in a study of blood T cell repertoires in COVID-19. TCRdb's table, derived via immunoSEQ multiplex PCR, lists solely in-frame clones and lacks some. The repertoire holds under 250,000 clones, roughly four fifths seen once, with less than 2% in the top ten. Sequenced material: PBMCs or T cells enriched from blood (not recorded which). These receptors originate from a man aged 60-69 years who had recovered from COVID-19.

The CDR3 coding sequence is TGTGCCAGCAGCTTAACGTCATCCGGGACAGGGAAAGAGGCTAATGAAAAACTGTTTTTT. This translates into CASSLTSSGTGKEANEKLFF. The chain is built from TRBV7-3 and TRBJ1-4; 9 nucleotides align to TRBD1. Germline CDR1 and CDR2: SGHTA and FQGTGA. The CDR3 extends over 20 amino acids. Trimming cost V 0 bases and J 3 bases; bases outside gene matches: 14.

The J gene is TRBJ2-1, the V gene TRBV7-9, with 10 bases that match TRBD2. The length of the CDR3 is 17 residues. Unmatched junction bases numbered 11, after V lost 4 bases and J lost 5 bases. CDR1 SEHNR and CDR2 FQNEAQ come from the germline V gene (reference sequence). The CDR3 sequence: CASSSRLLAGSDNEQFF. In DNA form, the CDR3 reads TGTGCCAGCAGCTCTAGGTTACTAGCGGGGTCTGACAATGAGCAGTTCTTC.